The T cell receptor (beta chain) described here comes from a study of radiotherapy plus CTLA-4 blockade in lung cancer. Study results and caveats: Reported findings show early blood T cell clone dynamics, with interferon-beta, best predicted response. In blood, tumor-derived TCR clones expanded after radiotherapy plus ipilimumab.

Notes on this clone: Its cognate antigen is unknown.

Repertoires were generated with immunoSEQ multiplex PCR, while TCRdb's copy carries only in-frame clones and drops some. Here the sample spans 9,500 to 15,000 clones, about 81% being singletons. Trimming took 6 bases from V and 2 from J, leaving 17 bases between them. This CDR3 contains 16 residues. CDR1 is LNHDA and CDR2 is SQIVND in the germline V gene (reference sequence). The sequence derives from a human donor with non-small cell lung cancer that progressed on radiotherapy plus ipilimumab. This sample comprised peripheral blood, obtained from a patient treated with radiotherapy plus ipilimumab. The chain has TRBV19 and TRBJ2-1; D is unclear. In nucleotides, the CDR3 is TGTGCCAGTAGCGGCACGGTTGCCCAGACCTACAATGAGCAGTTCTTC. This encodes CASSGTVAQTYNEQFF. The variable domain in full, completed from reference TRBV19 and TRBJ2-1, reads DGGITQSPKYLFRKEGQNVTLSCEQNLNHDAMYWYRQDPGQGLRLIYYSQIVNDFQKGDIAEGYSVSREKKESFPLTVTSAQKNPTAFYLCASSGTVAQTYNEQFFGPGTRLTVL.